This T cell receptor beta chain comes out of a study of regulatory T cells in long-lasting Graves disease. General study findings and limits: With persistent disease, TRBV28, TRBJ1-2 and TRBJ2-5 were the favored segments. Persistent Graves' patients possessed reduced TCR diversity relative to recently diagnosed ones.

Comment on this clonotype: Its cognate antigen is unknown.

Time point denoted: persistent/refractory GD, antithyroid drugs over 5 years with positive TRAb. Making the TCR library involved RNA that had been extracted from PBMCs. This CDR3 contains 12 residues. Trimming cost V 8 bases and J 0 bases, with 11 bases left between them. Germline lookup yields CDR1 DFQATT and CDR2 SNEGSKA (reference sequence). Sequencing libraries for TCR beta were prepared with iRepertoire HTBI primers and Arm-PCR of CDR3 regions. TCRdb reprocessed the multiplex PCR reads via MiXCR and lists one record per CDR3 protein. The sample carries some 280,000 distinct CDR3 sequences, around a fifth recorded once.

The sequencing used peripheral blood mononuclear cells (PBMCs), collected when the disease was refractory, from a patient treated with antithyroid drugs. The sequence derives from a female donor with Graves disease. This chain uses TRBV20-1 with TRBJ2-7; D could derive from TRBD1 or TRBD2 (5 bases each). In DNA, the CDR3 is TGCAGTACAGGCGGACTCTCCTACGAGCAGTACTTC. Protein product: CSTGGLSYEQYF.